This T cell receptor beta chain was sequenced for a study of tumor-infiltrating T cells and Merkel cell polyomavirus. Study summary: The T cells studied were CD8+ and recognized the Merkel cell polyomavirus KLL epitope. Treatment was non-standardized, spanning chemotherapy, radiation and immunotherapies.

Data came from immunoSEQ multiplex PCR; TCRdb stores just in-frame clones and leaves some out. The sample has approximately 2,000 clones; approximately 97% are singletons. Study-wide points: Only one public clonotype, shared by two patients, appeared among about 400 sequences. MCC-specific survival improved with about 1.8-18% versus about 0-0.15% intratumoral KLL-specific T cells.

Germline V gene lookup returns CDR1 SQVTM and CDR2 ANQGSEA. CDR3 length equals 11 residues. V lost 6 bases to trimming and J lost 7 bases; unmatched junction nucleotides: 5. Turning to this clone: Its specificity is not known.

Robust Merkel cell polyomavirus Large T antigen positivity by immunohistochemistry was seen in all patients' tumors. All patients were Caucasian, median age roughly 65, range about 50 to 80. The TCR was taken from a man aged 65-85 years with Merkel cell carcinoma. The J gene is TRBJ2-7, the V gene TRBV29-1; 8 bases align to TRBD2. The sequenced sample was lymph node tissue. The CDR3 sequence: CSVVRGGEQYF. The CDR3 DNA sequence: TGCAGCGTGGTCCGGGGGGGGGAGCAGTACTTC.